This is a list of T cell receptor beta chains from one sample in a study of cytomegalovirus exposure and HLA in healthy donors. Assay used: immunoSEQ multiplex PCR; TCRdb lists only in-frame clones, some missing. Among roughly 180,000 clones, roughly 86% were seen once, and the ten largest hold 6% to 8.5%. Sequenced: PBMCs. The source is a man aged 30-40 years in good health and CMV-seropositive. Each CDR3 is given with its conserved first and last residue. The D gene is left open where the match is weak. A row's size may be missing; if present it is once, few, many or a size class.

V	J	D	size	CDR3	DNA
TRBV5-4	TRBJ2-5	.	.	CASSLGRAQETQYF	TGTGCCAGCAGCTTGGGAAGGGCCCAAGAGACCCAGTACTTC
TRBV6-5	TRBJ1-5	.	.	CASKSGHNQPQHF	TGTGCCAGCAAGAGCGGGCACAATCAGCCCCAGCATTTT
TRBV10-3	TRBJ2-1	.	.	CALLETLYNEQFF	TGTGCCCTCCTCGAGACCCTGTACAATGAGCAGTTCTTC
TRBV18	TRBJ2-5	.	.	CASSPVGLPQETQYF	TGTGCCAGCTCACCAGTGGGACTCCCCCAAGAGACCCAGTACTTC
TRBV27	TRBJ2-3	.	.	CASSFGSRADTQYF	TGTGCCAGCAGTTTCGGTAGTCGGGCGGATACGCAGTATTTT
TRBV11-1	TRBJ2-1	.	.	CASSKTVNEQFF	TGTGCCAGCAGCAAGACTGTTAATGAGCAGTTCTTC
TRBV28	TRBJ2-1	TRBD2	.	CASSPRLAGLVNEQFF	TGTGCCAGCAGTCCCCGACTAGCGGGTCTTGTGAATGAGCAGTTCTTC
TRBV5-1	TRBJ2-1	.	once	CASSLSWEAEQFF	TGCGCCAGCAGCTTGAGCTGGGAAGCTGAGCAGTTCTTC
TRBV5-6	TRBJ2-5	TRBD1	.	CASSFRTGGGWETQYF	TGTGCCAGCAGCTTCAGGACAGGGGGTGGATGGGAGACCCAGTACTTC
TRBV7-9	TRBJ2-5	.	.	CASSLGIKGLGQETQYF	TGTGCCAGCAGCTTAGGCATTAAGGGGTTGGGACAAGAGACCCAGTACTTC
TRBV25-1	TRBJ2-7	TRBD1	.	CASSSTGTGYEQYF	TGTGCCAGCAGTTCTACCGGGACAGGGTACGAGCAGTACTTC
TRBV5-1	TRBJ2-5	.	.	CASSFSSETQYF	TGCGCCAGCAGCTTCAGTTCAGAGACCCAGTACTTC
TRBV15	TRBJ1-6	.	.	CATSRDLGPPGANNSPLHF	TGTGCCACCAGCAGAGATCTCGGGCCACCGGGGGCGAATAATTCACCCCTCCACTTT
TRBV29-1	TRBJ2-5	TRBD2	.	CSVLSGTETQYF	TGCAGCGTTTTGAGCGGGACGGAGACCCAGTACTTC
TRBV7-3	TRBJ2-2	.	.	CASSLTNGATGELFF	TGTGCCAGCAGCTTAACGAACGGAGCCACCGGGGAGCTGTTTTTT
TRBV28	TRBJ2-7	.	.	CASSLTDRRDNEQYF	TGTGCCAGCAGTCTAACAGACAGGCGGGACAACGAGCAGTACTTC
TRBV19	TRBJ1-5	.	.	CASSRQPLQNNQPQHF	TGTGCCAGTAGTCGTCAGCCCCTCCAGAACAATCAGCCCCAGCATTTT
TRBV6-1	TRBJ2-2	.	once	CASSEVRRAVGGELFF	TGTGCCAGCAGTGAGGTGAGGAGGGCCGTCGGCGGGGAGCTGTTTTTT
TRBV2	TRBJ2-7	.	few	CASSDRDSFYEQYF	TGTGCCAGCAGTGACCGGGACTCTTTCTACGAGCAGTACTTC
TRBV27	TRBJ2-1	.	.	CASSSLSSYNEQFF	TGTGCCAGCAGTTCCCTGAGCTCCTACAATGAGCAGTTCTTC
TRBV10-3	TRBJ2-7	.	.	CAISEATEQYF	TGTGCCATCAGTGAAGCCACCGAGCAGTACTTC
TRBV11-2	TRBJ1-1	.	.	CASSLRVGDTEAFF	TGTGCCAGCAGCCTCAGGGTCGGGGACACTGAAGCTTTCTTT
TRBV19	TRBJ1-2	.	.	CASSIARGDGYTF	TGTGCCAGTAGTATTGCGAGGGGTGATGGCTACACCTTC
TRBV5-1	TRBJ1-5	.	.	CASRLATGFRTSNQPQHF	TGCGCCAGCAGGCTGGCAACAGGGTTTCGTACGAGCAATCAGCCCCAGCATTTT
TRBV7-3	TRBJ2-3	.	.	CASSLASPDTQYF	TGTGCCAGCAGCTTGGCATCCCCGGATACGCAGTATTTT
TRBV5-1	TRBJ2-7	TRBD2	.	CASSSAGGGPSYEQYF	TGCGCCAGCAGCTCGGCGGGAGGGGGGCCCTCCTACGAGCAGTACTTC
TRBV27	TRBJ1-1	.	.	CASSYGTEAFF	TGTGCCAGCAGTTACGGTACTGAAGCTTTCTTT
TRBV5-6	TRBJ1-2	.	.	CASSFQQISLQGYTF	TGTGCCAGCAGCTTCCAACAGATTAGCCTTCAGGGCTACACCTTC
TRBV28	TRBJ2-1	.	.	CASSSAGTPYNEQFF	TGTGCCAGCAGTTCGGCGGGCACGCCCTACAATGAGCAGTTCTTC
TRBV7-2	TRBJ2-7	TRBD2	.	CASSALRLAGDSEQYF	TGTGCCAGCAGCGCATTAAGACTAGCGGGAGATAGCGAGCAGTACTTC
TRBV28	TRBJ1-2	.	few	CATQTQKTGWVDGYTF	TGTGCCACCCAGACCCAAAAAACAGGGTGGGTCGATGGCTACACCTTC
TRBV28	TRBJ1-5	.	.	CASSLGSRILSNQPQHF	TGTGCCAGCAGTTTGGGAAGCAGAATACTTAGCAATCAGCCCCAGCATTTT
TRBV12-5	TRBJ2-7	TRBD1	once	CASGLLTGTGREQYF	TGTGCTAGTGGTTTGCTCACCGGGACAGGGAGAGAGCAGTACTTC
TRBV7-6	TRBJ1-2	TRBD1	.	CASSLGTGGGYTF	TGTGCCAGCAGCCTCGGGACAGGGGGTGGCTACACCTTC
TRBV6-5	TRBJ2-7	TRBD1	.	CASSSGQASIYEQYF	TGTGCCAGCAGCTCCGGACAGGCGAGTATCTACGAGCAGTACTTC
TRBV6-1	TRBJ2-7	.	.	CASSVGSEQYF	TGTGCCAGCTCAGTGGGATCCGAGCAGTACTTC
TRBV29-1	TRBJ1-1	.	.	CSGSLGKHAFF	TGCAGCGGCTCTCTCGGAAAGCATGCTTTCTTT
TRBV19	TRBJ1-2	TRBD1	.	CASQLSINRGYGYTF	TGTGCCAGCCAGCTATCTATCAACAGGGGCTATGGCTACACCTTC
TRBV7-9	TRBJ2-5	TRBD2	.	CASSPKGVAGEETQYF	TGTGCCAGCAGTCCAAAGGGGGTAGCGGGGGAGGAGACCCAGTACTTC
TRBV11-3	TRBJ2-7	.	.	CASSLYGGATYEQYF	TGTGCCAGCAGCTTATACGGGGGCGCAACCTACGAGCAGTACTTC
TRBV2	TRBJ2-5	TRBD2	.	CASSESGKWETQYF	TGTGCCAGCAGTGAAAGCGGGAAGTGGGAGACCCAGTACTTC
TRBV19	TRBJ1-2	.	once	CASSIQDYGYTF	TGTGCCAGTAGTATCCAGGACTATGGCTACACCTTC
TRBV2	TRBJ2-5	.	.	CASSTPGPAAETQYF	TGTGCCAGCAGTACCCCGGGCCCCGCGGCGGAGACCCAGTACTTC
TRBV6-5	TRBJ1-1	.	once	CASSSGRANTEAFF	TGTGCCAGCAGTTCTGGCAGGGCGAACACTGAAGCTTTCTTT
TRBV5-6	TRBJ1-6	.	.	CASSPPTSKILNSPLHF	TGTGCCAGCAGCCCCCCGACCTCAAAGATACTTAATTCACCCCTCCACTTT
TRBV19	TRBJ2-2	.	.	CASSPPGQSGGTGELFF	TGTGCCAGTAGCCCCCCGGGGCAGAGCGGTGGTACCGGGGAGCTGTTTTTT
TRBV27	TRBJ1-6	.	few	CASRRGVGSPLHF	TGTGCCAGCAGACGAGGGGTGGGCTCACCCCTCCACTTT
TRBV5-6	TRBJ2-6	.	.	CASSLVGLGPGANVLTF	TGTGCCAGCAGCTTGGTTGGTCTCGGTCCAGGGGCCAACGTCCTGACTTTC
TRBV6-5	TRBJ1-6	TRBD1	.	CASSYRQGFYNSPLHF	TGTGCCAGCAGTTACAGACAGGGATTCTATAATTCACCCCTCCACTTT
TRBV27	TRBJ2-7	TRBD1	.	CASSAPGQGFYEQYF	TGTGCCAGCAGTGCTCCGGGACAGGGTTTTTACGAGCAGTACTTC
TRBV6-5	TRBJ2-3	.	.	CASSYSLGQWGDTQYF	TGTGCCAGCAGTTACTCGCTCGGACAGTGGGGAGATACGCAGTATTTT